One sample yielded the 13 T cell receptor beta chains listed below, sequenced in a study of CD8 T cells in Susac syndrome. Random hexamers were used to reverse transcribe the RNA input (roughly 0.5 to 1 ug). In TCRdb, the immunoSEQ multiplex PCR reads were re-called with MiXCR into one record per CDR3 protein. The sample includes under 110,000 distinct CDR3 sequences, approximately 94% seen only once; the top ten take around 0.4%. Source material: CD8+ T cells from PBMCs. Receptor source: a human donor with Susac syndrome.

This clonotype has just a few counts. This chain connects TRBV4-1 to TRBJ2-3, with TRBD1 matching over 7 bases. Germline loops: CDR1 MGHRA, CDR2 YSYEKL. J lost 3 bases, V lost 0 bases, and 3 bases had no gene match. The CDR3 contains 15 residues. For the CDR3, the DNA is TGCGCCAGCAGCCAAGAAAACAGGGGAACAGATACGCAGTATTTT. Its translation: CASSQENRGTDTQYF.

The rearrangement uses TRBV7-7 and TRBJ2-1; weak D call: TRBD1 (5 bases). V gave up 2 bases and J gave up 5 bases, with 13 bases separating them. The CDR3 length is 15 residues. From germline, CDR1 is SSHAT and CDR2 FNYEAQ (reference sequence). Written as DNA, the CDR3 is TGTGCCAGCAGCTTAAGAGCAGGGATCGACAATGAGCAGTTCTTC. Amino acid sequence: CASSLRAGIDNEQFF.

The gene calls are TRBV7-7 and TRBJ2-5; 8 nucleotides line up with TRBD1. The germline V gene has CDR1 SSHAT and CDR2 FNYEAQ (reference sequence). Trimming at V came to 1 base and at J to 3 bases, leaving 4 bases not matched to a gene. The CDR3 length is 15 residues. The CDR3 spells CASSLERTGKETQYF. As DNA, the CDR3 is TGTGCCAGCAGCTTAGAGAGGACAGGGAAAGAGACCCAGTACTTC.

CDR3 amino acids: CASSLIGDEAFF. The CDR3 region has the DNA TGTGCCAGCAGTTTAATCGGGGACGAAGCTTTCTTT. The chain uses TRBV27 and TRBJ1-1; maybe TRBD1 (5 bases). The CDR3 is 12 amino acids. Between the trimmed V and J ends, which lost 2 bases and 8 bases, there was a span of 9 bases. CDR1 MNHEY and CDR2 SMNVEV come from the germline V gene (reference sequence).

This chain joins TRBV3-1 and TRBJ2-5; 10 bases agree with TRBD2. CDR3 length equals 17 residues. Germline V gene sequence: CDR1 LGHDT, CDR2 YNNKEL (reference sequence). Trimming at V came to 1 base and at J to 0 bases, leaving 5 bases not matched to a gene. The CDR3, as DNA: TGTGCCAGCAGCCAAGGGCGTAGCGGGGGGTACCAAGAGACCCAGTACTTC. Encoded protein: CASSQGRSGGYQETQYF.

The chain has TRBV3-1 and TRBJ2-5; possibly TRBD2 for D (5 bases). This CDR3 is built from 15 residues. The germline V and J ends were trimmed by 2 bases and 5 bases, with 15 bases remaining between them. From germline, CDR1 is LGHDT and CDR2 YNNKEL (reference sequence). The CDR3 DNA reads TGTGCCAGCAGCCAACCCGGGGATGCCTGGGAGACCCAGTACTTC. Translating gives CASSQPGDAWETQYF.

This clonotype was seen only a few times. The chain links TRBV7-9 to TRBJ2-1; TRBD1 aligns across 7 bases. CDR3 length: 13 residues. V gave up 5 bases and J gave up 7 bases; unmatched junction bases: 5. Germline V gene lookup returns CDR1 SEHNR and CDR2 FQNEAQ (reference sequence). The CDR3 DNA reads as TGTGCCAGCAGCCAGACAGGGAATAATGAGCAGTTCTTC. It yields the protein CASSQTGNNEQFF.

The chain employs TRBV5-6 and TRBJ2-7; possible D gene TRBD2, 6 bases. The germline V and J ends were trimmed by 5 bases and 6 bases, with 15 bases remaining between them. This CDR3 has 13 residues. Germline V gene lookup returns CDR1 SGHDT and CDR2 YYEEEE. CDR3 region: CASRLGGSGEQYF. CDR3 nucleotides: TGTGCCAGCAGACTCGGGGGATCGGGCGAGCAGTACTTC.

The chain joins TRBV29-1 to TRBJ2-1; perhaps D is TRBD1 or TRBD2 (6 bases each). The germline V gene encodes CDR1 SQVTM and CDR2 ANQGSEA. The germline V and J ends were trimmed by 4 bases and 9 bases, with 13 bases remaining between them. CDR3 length equals 12 residues. The CDR3 sequence is CSVGGGQGEQFF. In DNA form, the CDR3 reads TGCAGCGTTGGAGGGGGGCAGGGTGAGCAGTTCTTC.

The J gene is TRBJ2-1, the V gene TRBV20-1; 7 nucleotides line up with TRBD2. Germline trimming cut 0 bases from V and 9 bases from J; bases unmatched to any gene: 8. CDR1 and CDR2 (germline): DFQATT, SNEGSKA (reference sequence). The CDR3 totals 14 residues. CDR3 sequence reads: CSARDQRGLPEQFF. In DNA form, the CDR3 reads TGCAGTGCTAGAGACCAGCGGGGTTTACCTGAGCAGTTCTTC.

The rearrangement joins TRBV20-1 to TRBJ2-5; no definite D call. V shed 6 bases and J shed 4 bases, with 12 bases lying between them. Germline CDR1 reads DFQATT; CDR2 reads SNEGSKA (reference sequence). This CDR3 comprises 12 residues. CDR3 sequence reads: CSAPGWPETQYF. Written as DNA, the CDR3 is TGCAGTGCACCCGGGTGGCCAGAGACCCAGTACTTC.

This rearrangement joins TRBV25-1 to TRBJ2-1, with D unresolved. Trimming removed 4 bases from V and 3 bases from J, with 1 base in between. The CDR3 is made up of 11 amino acids. The germline V gene encodes CDR1 MGHDK and CDR2 SYGVNS. CDR3 residues: CASSGYNEQFF. In nucleotides, the CDR3 is TGTGCCAGCAGTGGCTACAATGAGCAGTTCTTC.

This chain links TRBV14 with TRBJ2-7; D tentatively reads TRBD1 or TRBD2 (5 bases each). The CDR3 is 13 residues long. Trimming took 4 bases from V and 4 from J, leaving 11 bases between them. Germline V CDR1 and CDR2: SGHDN, FVKESK. The CDR3 region has the DNA TGTGCCAGCAGCCCGGGGCGGGTGTACGAGCAGTACTTC. It encodes CASSPGRVYEQYF.